This TCR beta chain was recovered during a study of shared clonotypes between healthy human individuals. Data came from immunoSEQ multiplex PCR; TCRdb stores just in-frame clones and leaves some out. This table has 1.5 million to 1.9 million clones, 95% to 99% appearing once. Germline lookup yields CDR1 SGHTA and CDR2 FQGNSA. Trimming took 3 bases from V and 3 from J, leaving 5 bases between them. CDR3 length: 12 residues. The source is a man between 25 and 39 years old in good health. The chain recombines TRBV7-2 with TRBJ1-2; D is unclear. Sequencing was performed on naive CD4+ T cells sorted from blood. Subset here: CD45RA+ positively selected. For the CDR3, the DNA is TGTGCCAGCAGCTTTTCCGACTATGGCTACACCTTC. Encoded protein: CASSFSDYGYTF.